These T cell receptor beta chains were read from a single sample in a study of spatial heterogeneity in lung cancer. From the 5' RACE reads, TCRdb called clonotypes with MiXCR, one entry per CDR3 protein. This sample has some 44,000 distinct CDR3 sequences, with roughly 13% found just once. The specimen was PBMCs, collected at surgery. These receptors were obtained from a male donor with early-stage non-small cell lung cancer. CDR3s include the opening cysteine and the closing phenylalanine or tryptophan. The D gene is left open where the match is weak. Clone size is shown for a subset of rows, as once, few, many or a class of expanded clone.

>.|TRBJ2-1|few|TRBV6-4
TGTGCCAGCAGTGAAAGGCTACTCGGTGAGCAGTTCTTC
CASSERLLGEQFF
>TRBD1|TRBJ2-1|few|TRBV2
TGTGCCAGCAGTGAAGCGCGCGGGACAGGGGACAATGAGCAGTTCTTC
CASSEARGTGDNEQFF
>.|TRBJ1-1|many|TRBV12-3/TRBV12-4
TGTGCCAGCACCCACGGGGTTCTAAGGACTGAAGCTTTCTTT
CASTHGVLRTEAFF
>TRBD1|TRBJ2-5|few|TRBV4-3
TGCGCCAGCAGCCAAGTGGTACAGGGGATCGAGACCCAGTACTTC
CASSQVVQGIETQYF
>.|TRBJ1-6|few|TRBV7-2
TGTGCCAGCAGCCCAGAGAGGGAAGCACCCCTCCACTTT
CASSPEREAPLHF
>.|TRBJ2-3|few|TRBV3-1
TGTGCCAGCAGCCAAAACACTTCACCGCAGTATTTT
CASSQNTSPQYF
>.|TRBJ2-3|many|TRBV20-1
TGCAGTGCTAGATCAGCCCAGGGTAGCACAGATACGCAGTATTTT
CSARSAQGSTDTQYF
>TRBD1|TRBJ1-1|few|TRBV12-3/TRBV12-4
TGTGCCAGCAGCCCGACAGGGAGAGTCGCTGAAGCTTTCTTT
CASSPTGRVAEAFF
>TRBD2|TRBJ2-3|many|TRBV20-1
TGCAGTGCTAGCGTTAGCGGGAGAACAGATACGCAGTATTTT
CSASVSGRTDTQYF
>TRBD1|TRBJ1-1|few|TRBV6-2/TRBV6-3
TGTGCCAGCAGTGCCAAACAGGGGTATAACACTGAAGCTTTCTTT
CASSAKQGYNTEAFF
>TRBD2|TRBJ2-5|few|TRBV20-1
TGCAGTGCTCCCGCCCGACTAGCGGGTGTCGAGACCCAGTACTTC
CSAPARLAGVETQYF
>TRBD2|TRBJ2-5|few|TRBV10-3
TGTGCCATCAGTGAGCCGGGGGGAGAGACCCAGTACTTC
CAISEPGGETQYF
>TRBD1|TRBJ2-1|.|TRBV28
TGTGCCAGCTACGACGGGACAGGGGCTTACAATGAGCAGTTCTTC
CASYDGTGAYNEQFF
>.|TRBJ2-3|few|TRBV2
TGTGCCAGCAAACTCGGAGGACCCTTCACAGATACGCAGTATTTT
CASKLGGPFTDTQYF
>TRBD1|TRBJ2-7|.|TRBV7-9
TGTGCCAGCAGCCTAAGGAGTGCAGGGGGATTTAGGGAGCAGTACTTC
CASSLRSAGGFREQYF
>.|TRBJ1-1|many|TRBV5-1
TGCGCCAGCACGGGGGAGCACACTGAAGCTTTCTTT
CASTGEHTEAFF
>TRBD2|TRBJ2-3|many|TRBV4-3
TGCGCCAGCAGCCAGGGACTAGCCCCAGATACGCAGTATTTT
CASSQGLAPDTQYF
>.|TRBJ1-6|.|TRBV10-3
TGTGCCATCAATTCAGGGAATTCACCCCTCCACTTT
CAINSGNSPLHF
>.|TRBJ1-1|.|TRBV7-2
TGTGCCAGCAGCCGGGGGTCGATGAACACTGAAGCTTTCTTT
CASSRGSMNTEAFF
>.|TRBJ2-5|few|TRBV10-1
TGCGCCAGCAGTGAGTCTCCGGGAGAGACCCAGTACTTC
CASSESPGETQYF
>.|TRBJ2-1|.|TRBV20-1
TGCAGTGCTCCGAACTCCTACAATGAGCAGTTCTTC
CSAPNSYNEQFF
>TRBD1|TRBJ2-7|.|TRBV6-2/TRBV6-3
TGTGCCAGCAGTTACCCGGGACAGGGGAGCCGCGAGCAGTACTTC
CASSYPGQGSREQYF
>TRBD2|TRBJ2-5|.|TRBV2
TGTGCCAGCGTGGTAGCGGGGGTACAAGAGACCCAGTACTTC
CASVVAGVQETQYF
>.|TRBJ2-2|.|TRBV15
TGTGCCACCAGCAGAGATTATAGTAGCGGGGAGCTGTTTTTT
CATSRDYSSGELFF
>.|TRBJ2-1|few|TRBV7-6
TGTGCCAGCAGCTTGGCGGAAAACAATGAGCAGTTCTTC
CASSLAENNEQFF
>.|TRBJ1-5|many|TRBV6-6
TGTGCCAGCAGTTACTCCGGGGGCCACCAGGGCAATCAGCCCCAGCATTTT
CASSYSGGHQGNQPQHF
>TRBD1|TRBJ1-5|few|TRBV27
TGTGCCAGCAGTCCCTATGGGCAGGGGGATCAGCCCCAGCATTTT
CASSPYGQGDQPQHF
>TRBD2|TRBJ2-6|.|TRBV6-2/TRBV6-3
TGTGCCAGCAGAGACCAGGGAGGGAGGGCCAACGTCCTGACTTTC
CASRDQGGRANVLTF
>.|TRBJ1-4|many|TRBV30
TGTGCCTGGAGTTCCTATGGCGGGGAAAAACTGTTTTTT
CAWSSYGGEKLFF
>.|TRBJ1-5|few|TRBV4-1
TGCGCCAGCAGCCAAAGAGGCGAATATCAGCCCCAGCATTTT
CASSQRGEYQPQHF
>.|TRBJ2-5|few|TRBV27
TGTGCCAGCAGTATGGGGGACCGTACCGGGGGAGAGACCCAGTACTTC
CASSMGDRTGGETQYF
>.|TRBJ1-1|few|TRBV6-6
TGTGCCAGCAGTTGGGACCCGAACACTGAAGCTTTCTTT
CASSWDPNTEAFF
>TRBD1|TRBJ1-1|many|TRBV28
TGTGCCAGCAGTGACCCCGGACAGGGCATCGCTTTCTTT
CASSDPGQGIAFF
>TRBD1|TRBJ2-7|few|TRBV2
TGTGCCAGCAGTGACTACCGACAGGGCTCTCCGGCTCAGTACTTC
CASSDYRQGSPAQYF
>TRBD1|TRBJ1-6|.|TRBV10-3
TGTGCCATCAGTGAACAGGGGTATAATTCACCCCTCCACTTT
CAISEQGYNSPLHF
>.|TRBJ1-3|few|TRBV18
TGTGCCAGCTCCAGGACACAAAACTCTGGAAACACCATATATTTT
CASSRTQNSGNTIYF